Reported below is one T cell receptor beta chain. This specimen comes from a study of control samples from healthy donors and cancer patients. The CDR3 consists of 14 residues. Germline V gives CDR1 SNHLY, CDR2 FYNNEI. The J segment lost 5 bases and the V segment lost 9 bases, leaving 12 bases of the junction unmatched. Assay: immunoSEQ multiplex PCR; the TCRdb copy retains only in-frame clones and omits some. The data show fewer than 110,000 clones, with about 89% seen just once and 7.5% to 10% held by the top ten. The sequenced sample was blood. The clonotype originates from a man aged 30 to 39 in good health. This chain links TRBV2 with TRBJ2-5, with 7 bases lining up with TRBD2. The CDR3 loop is CASRRTGRGETQYF. In nucleotides, the CDR3 is TGTGCCAGTCGTAGGACTGGGCGGGGGGAGACCCAGTACTTC.